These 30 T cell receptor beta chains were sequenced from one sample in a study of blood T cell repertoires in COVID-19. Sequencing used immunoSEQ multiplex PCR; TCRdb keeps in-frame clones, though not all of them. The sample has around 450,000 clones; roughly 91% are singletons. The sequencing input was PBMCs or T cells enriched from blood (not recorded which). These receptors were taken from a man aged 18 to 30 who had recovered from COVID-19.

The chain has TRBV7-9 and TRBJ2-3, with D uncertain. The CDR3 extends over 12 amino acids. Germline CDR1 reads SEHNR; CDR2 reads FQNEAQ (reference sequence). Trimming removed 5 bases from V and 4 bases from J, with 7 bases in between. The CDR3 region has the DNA TGTGCCAGCAGCCACTCACCAGATACGCAGTATTTT. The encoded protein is CASSHSPDTQYF. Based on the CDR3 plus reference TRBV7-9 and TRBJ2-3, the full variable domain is DTGVSQNPRHKITKRGQNVTFRCDPISEHNRLYWYRQTLGQGPEFLTYFQNEAQLEKSRLLSDRFSAERPKGSFSTLEIQRTEQGDSAMYLCASSHSPDTQYFGPGTRLTVL.

Written as DNA, the CDR3 is TGTGCCAGCTATACGAATGGGCCAGCGAAAGCGGGGCTCTATGGCTACACCTTC. Translating it yields CASYTNGPAKAGLYGYTF. V and J are TRBV28 and TRBJ1-2, with D possibly TRBD1 on 5 matching bases. Deletions cut 8 bases from V and 4 bases from J, with 29 bases between. This CDR3 spans 18 amino acids. Germline assignment: CDR1 MDHEN and CDR2 SYDVKM.

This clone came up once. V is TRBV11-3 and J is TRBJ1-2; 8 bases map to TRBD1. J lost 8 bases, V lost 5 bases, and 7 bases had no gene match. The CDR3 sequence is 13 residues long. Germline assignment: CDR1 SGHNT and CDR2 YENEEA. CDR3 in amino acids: CASSLWTGLGYTF. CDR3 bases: TGTGCCAGCAGCCTATGGACAGGGTTAGGCTACACCTTC.

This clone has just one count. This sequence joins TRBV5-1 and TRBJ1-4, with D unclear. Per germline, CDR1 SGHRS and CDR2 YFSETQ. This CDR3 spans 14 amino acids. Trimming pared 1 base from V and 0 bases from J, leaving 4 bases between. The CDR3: CASSLSATNEKLFF. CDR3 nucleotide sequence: TGCGCCAGCAGCTTGTCCGCAACTAATGAAAAACTGTTTTTT.

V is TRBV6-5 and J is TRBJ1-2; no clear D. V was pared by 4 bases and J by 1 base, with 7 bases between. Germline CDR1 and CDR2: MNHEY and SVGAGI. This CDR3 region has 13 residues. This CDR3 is CASSSGFNYGYTF. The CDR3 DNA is TGTGCCAGCAGTTCAGGCTTTAACTATGGCTACACCTTC.

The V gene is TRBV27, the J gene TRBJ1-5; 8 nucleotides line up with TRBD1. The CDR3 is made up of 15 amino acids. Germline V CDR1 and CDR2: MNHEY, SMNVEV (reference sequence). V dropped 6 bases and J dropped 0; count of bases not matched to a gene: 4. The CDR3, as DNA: TGTGCCAGCAGAAAGACAGGGGATAGCAATCAGCCCCAGCATTTT. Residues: CASRKTGDSNQPQHF.

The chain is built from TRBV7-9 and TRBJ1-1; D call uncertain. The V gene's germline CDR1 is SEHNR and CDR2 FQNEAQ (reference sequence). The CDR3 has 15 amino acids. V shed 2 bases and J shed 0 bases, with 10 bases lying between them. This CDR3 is CASSLPGGVNTEAFF. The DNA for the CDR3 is TGTGCCAGCAGCTTACCGGGCGGGGTGAACACTGAAGCTTTCTTT.

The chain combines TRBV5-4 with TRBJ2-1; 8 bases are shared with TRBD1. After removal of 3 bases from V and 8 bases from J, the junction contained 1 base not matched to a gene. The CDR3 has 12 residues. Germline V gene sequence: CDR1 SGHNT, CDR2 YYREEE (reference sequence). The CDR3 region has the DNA TGTGCCAGCAGCTCGACAGGGGATGAGCAGTTCTTC. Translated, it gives CASSSTGDEQFF.

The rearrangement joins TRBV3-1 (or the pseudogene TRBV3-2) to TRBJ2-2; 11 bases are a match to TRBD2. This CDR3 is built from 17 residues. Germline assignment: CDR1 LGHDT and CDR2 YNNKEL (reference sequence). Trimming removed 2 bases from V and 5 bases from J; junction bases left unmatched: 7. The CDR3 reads CASSQWLAGGETGELFF. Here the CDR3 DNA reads TGTGCCAGCAGCCAATGGCTAGCGGGAGGAGAGACCGGGGAGCTGTTTTTT.

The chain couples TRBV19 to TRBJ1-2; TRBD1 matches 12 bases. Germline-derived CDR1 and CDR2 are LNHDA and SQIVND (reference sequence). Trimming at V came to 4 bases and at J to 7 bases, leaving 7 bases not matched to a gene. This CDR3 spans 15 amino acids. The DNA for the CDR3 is TGTGCCAGTAGTAACCGGGACAGGGGGCTTGGTGGCTACACCTTC. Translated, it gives CASSNRDRGLGGYTF.

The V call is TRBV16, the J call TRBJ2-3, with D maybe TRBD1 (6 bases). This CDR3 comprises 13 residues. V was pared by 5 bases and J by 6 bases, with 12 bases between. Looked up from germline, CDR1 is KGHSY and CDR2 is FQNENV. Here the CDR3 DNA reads TGTGCCAGCAGCGACCGGACAGAGGATACGCAGTATTTT. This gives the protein CASSDRTEDTQYF.

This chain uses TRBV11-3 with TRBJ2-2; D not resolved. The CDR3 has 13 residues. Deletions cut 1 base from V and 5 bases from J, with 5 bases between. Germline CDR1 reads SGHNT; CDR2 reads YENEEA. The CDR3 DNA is TGTGCCAGCAGCTTAGCCTCGACCGGGGAGCTGTTTTTT. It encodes CASSLASTGELFF.

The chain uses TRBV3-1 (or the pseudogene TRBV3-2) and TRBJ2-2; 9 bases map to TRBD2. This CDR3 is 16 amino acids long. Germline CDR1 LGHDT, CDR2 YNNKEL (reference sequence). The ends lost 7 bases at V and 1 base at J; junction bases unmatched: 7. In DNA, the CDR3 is TGTGCCAGCAAAGGACTAGCGCGAGAGAACACCGGGGAGCTGTTTTTT. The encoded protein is CASKGLARENTGELFF.

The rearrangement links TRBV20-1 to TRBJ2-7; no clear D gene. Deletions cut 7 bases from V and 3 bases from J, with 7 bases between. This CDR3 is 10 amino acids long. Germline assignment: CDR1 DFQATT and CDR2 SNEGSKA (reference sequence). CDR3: CSGHRYEQYF. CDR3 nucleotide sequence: TGCAGTGGGCACCGCTACGAGCAGTACTTC.

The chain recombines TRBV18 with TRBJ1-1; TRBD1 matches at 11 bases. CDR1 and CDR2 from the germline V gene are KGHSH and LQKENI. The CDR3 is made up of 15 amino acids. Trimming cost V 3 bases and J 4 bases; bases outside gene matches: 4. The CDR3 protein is CASSPGQGVVTEAFF. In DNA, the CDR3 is TGTGCCAGCTCACCGGGACAGGGGGTTGTCACTGAAGCTTTCTTT.

CDR3 sequence reads: CASSHSGAAGANGYTF. The CDR3 DNA reads as TGTGCCAGCAGCCACAGCGGGGCGGCAGGGGCGAATGGCTACACCTTC. The chain joins TRBV3-1 (or the pseudogene TRBV3-2) to TRBJ1-2; D is perhaps TRBD1 (6 bases). The CDR3 length is 16 residues. V was pared by 3 bases and J by 6 bases, with 20 bases between. Germline V gene sequence: CDR1 LGHDT, CDR2 YNNKEL (reference sequence).

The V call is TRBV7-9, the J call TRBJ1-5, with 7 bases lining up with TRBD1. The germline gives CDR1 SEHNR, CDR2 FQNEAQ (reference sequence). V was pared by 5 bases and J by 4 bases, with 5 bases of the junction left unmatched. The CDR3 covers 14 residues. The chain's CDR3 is CASSPGTANQPQHF. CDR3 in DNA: TGTGCCAGCAGCCCGGGGACAGCGAATCAGCCCCAGCATTTT.

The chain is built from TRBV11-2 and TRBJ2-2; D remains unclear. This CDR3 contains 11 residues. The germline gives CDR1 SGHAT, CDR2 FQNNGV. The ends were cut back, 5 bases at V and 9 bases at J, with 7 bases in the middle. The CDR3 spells CASSLSRELFF. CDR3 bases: TGTGCCAGCAGCCTCTCCCGGGAGCTGTTTTTT.

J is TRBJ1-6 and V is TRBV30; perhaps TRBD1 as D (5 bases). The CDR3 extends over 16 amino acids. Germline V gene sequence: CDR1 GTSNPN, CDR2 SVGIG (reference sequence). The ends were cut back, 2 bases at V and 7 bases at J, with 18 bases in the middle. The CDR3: CAWSPLTPRGNSPLHF. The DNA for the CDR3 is TGTGCCTGGAGTCCCCTAACCCCTCGGGGGAATTCACCCCTCCACTTT.

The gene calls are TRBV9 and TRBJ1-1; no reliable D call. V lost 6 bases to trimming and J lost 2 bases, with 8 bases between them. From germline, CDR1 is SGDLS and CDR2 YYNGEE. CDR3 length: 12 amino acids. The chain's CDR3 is CASTGFNTEAFF. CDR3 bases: TGTGCCAGCACCGGGTTCAACACTGAAGCTTTCTTT.

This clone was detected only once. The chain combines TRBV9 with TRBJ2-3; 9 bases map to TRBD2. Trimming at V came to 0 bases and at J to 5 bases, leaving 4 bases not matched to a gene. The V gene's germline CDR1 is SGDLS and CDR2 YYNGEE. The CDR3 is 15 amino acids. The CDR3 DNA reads TGTGCCAGCAGCGTAGTGGCGGGAGGGGTAGATACGCAGTATTTT. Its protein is CASSVVAGGVDTQYF.

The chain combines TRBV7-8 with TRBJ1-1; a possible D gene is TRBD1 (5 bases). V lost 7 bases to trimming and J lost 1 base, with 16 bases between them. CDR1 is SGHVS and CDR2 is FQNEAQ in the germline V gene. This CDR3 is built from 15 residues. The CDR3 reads CASKKEGTGNTEAFF. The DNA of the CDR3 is TGTGCCAGCAAGAAGGAGGGGACGGGGAACACTGAAGCTTTCTTT.

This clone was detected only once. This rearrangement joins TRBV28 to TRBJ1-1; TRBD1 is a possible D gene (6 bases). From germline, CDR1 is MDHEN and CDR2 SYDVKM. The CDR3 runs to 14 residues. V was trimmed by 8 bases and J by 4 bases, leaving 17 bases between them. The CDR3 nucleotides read TGTGCCAGCTCCCTCAGGGGCAGGGGCACTGAAGCTTTCTTT. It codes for CASSLRGRGTEAFF.

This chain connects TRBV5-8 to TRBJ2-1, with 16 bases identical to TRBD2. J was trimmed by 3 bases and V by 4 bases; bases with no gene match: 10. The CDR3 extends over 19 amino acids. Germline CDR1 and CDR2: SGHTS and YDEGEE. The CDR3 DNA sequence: TGTGCCAGCAGCCAAACCGCCGGGACTAGCGGGAGGGACTACAATGAGCAGTTCTTC. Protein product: CASSQTAGTSGRDYNEQFF.

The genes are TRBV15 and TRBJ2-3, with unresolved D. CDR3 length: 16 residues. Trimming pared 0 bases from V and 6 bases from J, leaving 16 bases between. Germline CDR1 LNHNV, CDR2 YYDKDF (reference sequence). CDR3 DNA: TGTGCCACCAGCAGAGATCTTTTTCTCCGTATGGATACGCAGTATTTT. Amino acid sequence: CATSRDLFLRMDTQYF.

CDR3 sequence: CASSRGQRNTGELFF. The CDR3 DNA follows: TGTGCCAGCAGTCGGGGACAGCGAAACACCGGGGAGCTGTTTTTT. V gene TRBV2 combines with J gene TRBJ2-2; 7 positions agree with TRBD1. Germline CDR1 and CDR2: SNHLY and FYNNEI. The trim removed 5 bases at V and 2 bases at J, leaving 5 bases unmatched. The CDR3 loop spans 15 amino acids.

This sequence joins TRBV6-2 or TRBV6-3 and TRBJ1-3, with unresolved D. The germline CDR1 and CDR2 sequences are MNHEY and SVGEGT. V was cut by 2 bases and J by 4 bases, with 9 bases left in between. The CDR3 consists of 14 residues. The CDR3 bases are TGTGCCAGCAGTTACGGAGTCCAGGGAAACACCATATATTTT. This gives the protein CASSYGVQGNTIYF.

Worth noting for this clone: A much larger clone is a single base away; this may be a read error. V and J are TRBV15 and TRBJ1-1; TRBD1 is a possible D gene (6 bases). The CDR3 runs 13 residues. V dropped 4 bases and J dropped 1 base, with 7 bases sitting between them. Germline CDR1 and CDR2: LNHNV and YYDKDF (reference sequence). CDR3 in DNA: TGTGCCACCAGCAAACAGGGGAACACTGAAGCTTTCTTT. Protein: CATSKQGNTEAFF.

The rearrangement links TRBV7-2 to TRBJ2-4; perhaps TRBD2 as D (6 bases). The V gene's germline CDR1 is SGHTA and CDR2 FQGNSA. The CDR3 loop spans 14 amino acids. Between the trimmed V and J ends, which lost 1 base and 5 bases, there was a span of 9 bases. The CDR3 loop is CASSLGGVQNIQYF. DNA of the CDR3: TGTGCCAGCAGCTTAGGGGGGGTACAAAACATTCAGTACTTC.

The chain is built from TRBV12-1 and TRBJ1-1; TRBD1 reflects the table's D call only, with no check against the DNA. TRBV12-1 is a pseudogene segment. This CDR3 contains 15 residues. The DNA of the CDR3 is TGTGCCAGCAGCTCTCAGACAGGGCCGAACACTGAAGCTTTCTTT. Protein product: CASSSQTGPNTEAFF.